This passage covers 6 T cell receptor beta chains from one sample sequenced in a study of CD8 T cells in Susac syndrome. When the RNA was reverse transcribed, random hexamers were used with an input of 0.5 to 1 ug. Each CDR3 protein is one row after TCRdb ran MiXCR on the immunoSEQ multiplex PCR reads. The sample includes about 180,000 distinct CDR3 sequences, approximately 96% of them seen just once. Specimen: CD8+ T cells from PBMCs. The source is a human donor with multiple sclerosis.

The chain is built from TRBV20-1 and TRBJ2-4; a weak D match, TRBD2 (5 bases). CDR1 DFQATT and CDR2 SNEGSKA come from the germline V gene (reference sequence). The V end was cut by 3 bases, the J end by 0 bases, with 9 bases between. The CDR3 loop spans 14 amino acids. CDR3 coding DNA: TGCAGTGCTAGGGTGGGAGTAGCCAAAAACATTCAGTACTTC. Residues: CSARVGVAKNIQYF.

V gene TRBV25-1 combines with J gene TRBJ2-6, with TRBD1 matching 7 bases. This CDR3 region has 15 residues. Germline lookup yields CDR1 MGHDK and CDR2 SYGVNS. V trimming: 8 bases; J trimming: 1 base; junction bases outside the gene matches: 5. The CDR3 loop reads CASLGGASGANVLTF. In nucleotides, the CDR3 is TGTGCCAGCCTAGGGGGCGCTTCTGGGGCCAACGTCCTGACTTTC. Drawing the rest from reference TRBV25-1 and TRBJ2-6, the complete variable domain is EADIYQTPRYLVIGTGKKITLECSQTMGHDKMYWYQQDPGMELHLIHYSYGVNSTEKGDLSSESTVSRIRTEHFPLTLESARPSHTSQYLCASLGGASGANVLTFGAGSRLTVL.

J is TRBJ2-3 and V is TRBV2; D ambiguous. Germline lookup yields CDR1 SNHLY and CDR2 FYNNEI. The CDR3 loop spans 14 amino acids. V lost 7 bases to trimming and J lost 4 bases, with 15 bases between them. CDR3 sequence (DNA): TGTGCCAGCATCGGACGGCCTGGTGCAGATACGCAGTATTTT. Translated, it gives CASIGRPGADTQYF. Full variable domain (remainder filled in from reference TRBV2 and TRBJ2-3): EPEVTQTPSHQVTQMGQEVILRCVPISNHLYFYWYRQILGQKVEFLVSFYNNEISEKSEIFDDQFSVERPDGSNFTLKIRSTKLEDSAMYFCASIGRPGADTQYFGPGTRLTVL.

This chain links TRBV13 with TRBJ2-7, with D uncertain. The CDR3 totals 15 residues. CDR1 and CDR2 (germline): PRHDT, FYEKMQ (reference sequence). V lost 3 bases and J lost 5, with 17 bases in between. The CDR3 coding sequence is TGTGCCAGCAGCTTCTGGAACGGGTTCGTGGACGAGCAGTACTTC. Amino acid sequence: CASSFWNGFVDEQYF. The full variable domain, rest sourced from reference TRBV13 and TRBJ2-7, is AAGVIQSPRHLIKEKRETATLKCYPIPRHDTVYWYQQGPGQDPQFLISFYEKMQSDKGSIPDRFSAQQFSDYHSELNMSSLELGDSALYFCASSFWNGFVDEQYFGPGTRLTVT.

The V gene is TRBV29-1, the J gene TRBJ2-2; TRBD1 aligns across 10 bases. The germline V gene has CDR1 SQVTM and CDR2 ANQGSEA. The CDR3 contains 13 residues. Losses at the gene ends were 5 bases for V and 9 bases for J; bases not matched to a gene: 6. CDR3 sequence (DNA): TGCAGCGTTCCGGGGACAGGGGTCCGGGAGCTGTTTTTT. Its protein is CSVPGTGVRELFF.

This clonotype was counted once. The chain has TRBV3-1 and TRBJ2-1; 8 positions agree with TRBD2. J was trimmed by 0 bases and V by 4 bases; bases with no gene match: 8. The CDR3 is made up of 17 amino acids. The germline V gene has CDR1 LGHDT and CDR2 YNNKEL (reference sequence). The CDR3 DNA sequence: TGTGCCAGCAGCCCCCACTCCGGGACTAGCTCCTACAATGAGCAGTTCTTC. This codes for CASSPHSGTSSYNEQFF.